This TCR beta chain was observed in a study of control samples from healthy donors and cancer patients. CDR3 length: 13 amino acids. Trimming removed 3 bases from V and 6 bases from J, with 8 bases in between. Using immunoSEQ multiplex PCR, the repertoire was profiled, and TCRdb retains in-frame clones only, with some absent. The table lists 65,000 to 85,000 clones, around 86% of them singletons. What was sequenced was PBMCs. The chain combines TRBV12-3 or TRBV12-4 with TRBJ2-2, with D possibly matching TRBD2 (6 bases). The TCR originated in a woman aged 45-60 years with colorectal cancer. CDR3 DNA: TGTGCCAGCAGTTTTTGGGGGGCCGGGGAGCTGTTTTTT. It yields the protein CASSFWGAGELFF.